This TCR beta chain stems from a study of cytomegalovirus exposure and HLA in healthy donors. Study outcomes and limitations: The authors enumerated some 160 TCR beta chains as linked to cytomegalovirus. Most CMV-associated TCR beta chains appeared HLA-restricted in a later analysis. Some V segments (TRBV6-2 and TRBV6-3 among them) were excluded as indistinguishable.

CDR3 size: 15 residues. CDR1 SGHNT and CDR2 YYREEE come from the germline V gene (reference sequence). In the case of this clone: Its antigen is not identified.

The PCR used 60 Vbeta and 13 Jbeta primers. Repertoires were generated with immunoSEQ multiplex PCR, while TCRdb's copy carries only in-frame clones and drops some. The sample records over 150,000 clones, 85% being singletons. This receptor was taken from a boy younger than 10 in good health and CMV-seronegative. The J gene is TRBJ2-5, the V gene TRBV5-4; TRBD2 agrees at 10 bases. The closer fit of TRBJ2-7 to the DNA end suggests the J call may be wrong. The sequenced sample consisted of PBMCs. The CDR3 DNA reads as TGTGCCAGCAGTCCTAGCGGGAGACCTTCTTACGAGCAGTACTTC. It is translated as CASSPSGRPSYEQYF.